Following are 7 T cell receptor beta chains from one sample sequenced in a study of T cell repertoires in cytomegalovirus infection. These receptors have no identified antigens. MiXCR, run by TCRdb on the reads, gives a single entry per CDR3 protein. The data show 700,000 to 950,000 distinct CDR3 sequences, about 31% seen once. The starting material was cultured CD8+ T cells from PBMCs, obtained from culture after CMV antigen stimulation. These receptors originate from a human donor in good health (CMV status not recorded). Some clones in this sample may be carry-over from other donors' samples.

V is TRBV7-4 and J is TRBJ1-5; 12 bases fit TRBD1. Trimming at V came to 4 bases and at J to 0 bases, leaving 13 bases not matched to a gene. Germline V gene data show CDR1 as SGHVT and CDR2 as SQSDAQ. CDR3 length equals 20 residues. DNA for the CDR3: TGTGCCAGCAGCTATGAGATACCGGGACAGGGGGCTGGTAGCAATCAGCCCCAGCATTTT. Its translation is CASSYEIPGQGAGSNQPQHF.

This clonotype was found a few times. The chain couples TRBV10-2 to TRBJ2-7, with D possibly being TRBD2 (7 bases). CDR1 and CDR2 from the germline V gene are WSHSY and SAAADI. The germline V and J ends were trimmed by 1 base and 2 bases, with 12 bases remaining between them. CDR3 size: 15 residues. The chain's CDR3 is CASSEYRGGTYEQYV. Here the CDR3 DNA reads TGCGCCAGCAGTGAGTACCGCGGGGGCACCTACGAGCAGTACGTC.

This clonotype has ten or more counts. The CDR3 nucleotides read TGTGCCAGCAGTTTTAGCGGGGGGGACAATGAGCAGTTCTTC. It codes for CASSFSGGDNEQFF. The chain is built from TRBV28 and TRBJ2-1; 11 nucleotides line up with TRBD2. Per the germline V gene, CDR1 is MDHEN and CDR2 is SYDVKM. Trimming at V came to 3 bases and at J to 5 bases, leaving 0 bases not matched to a gene. The length of the CDR3 is 14 residues.

This clonotype turned up a few times. The CDR3 here is CASSLGAGAAYEQYV. DNA for the CDR3: TGTGCCAGCAGCTTAGGGGCAGGGGCGGCCTACGAGCAGTACGTC. The chain combines TRBV7-3 with TRBJ2-7; tentatively, D is TRBD1 (6 bases). The CDR3 is made up of 15 amino acids. CDR1 is SGHTA, CDR2 FQGTGA, per germline. Trimming removed 2 bases from V and 2 bases from J, with 13 bases in between.

J is TRBJ1-1 and V is TRBV24-1, with D perhaps TRBD1 (5 bases). The CDR3 consists of 16 residues. V lost 3 bases and J 5 bases, leaving 18 bases between the germline ends. Per germline, CDR1 KGHDR and CDR2 SFDVKD. CDR3 nucleotide sequence: TGTGCCACCAGTGATGCTAGCCGGGGCTCGAGGACTGAAGCTTTCTTT. It yields the protein CATSDASRGSRTEAFF.

V usage is TRBV7-9 and J usage is TRBJ2-1; 10 bases match TRBD2. V dropped 7 bases and J dropped 3; count of bases not matched to a gene: 9. The V gene's germline CDR1 is SEHNR and CDR2 FQNEAQ (reference sequence). The CDR3 runs to 16 residues. The CDR3 DNA is TGTGCCAGCACCCCTCGGCTAGCGGGGGACTACAATGAGCAGTTCTTC. Translation: CASTPRLAGDYNEQFF. Full variable domain (outside the CDR3, taken from reference TRBV7-9 and TRBJ2-1): DTGVSQNPRHKITKRGQNVTFRCDPISEHNRLYWYRQTLGQGPEFLTYFQNEAQLEKSRLLSDRFSAERPKGSFSTLEIQRTEQGDSAMYLCASTPRLAGDYNEQFFGPGTRLTVL.

This clonotype was counted between two and nine times. J is TRBJ1-2 and V is TRBV4-3; 8 bases map to TRBD1. The CDR3 contains 15 residues. J gave up 3 bases and V 1 base, and 4 bases lay outside the gene matches. CDR1 and CDR2 (germline): LGHNA, YSLEER. The CDR3 protein is CASSQGTGSYYGYTF. Written as DNA, the CDR3 is TGCGCCAGCAGCCAAGGGACAGGGTCTTACTATGGCTACACCTTC.